This T cell receptor (beta chain) was observed in a study of cytomegalovirus exposure and HLA in healthy donors. On this clone itself: Its cognate antigen is unknown.

The PCR made use of 60 Vbeta and 13 Jbeta primers. Produced via immunoSEQ multiplex PCR; TCRdb's table is partial and in-frame only. The data hold roughly 100,000 clones, with under 85% observed a single time. Findings and limits, study-wide: An analysis done earlier found most TCR beta V segments productive about 90% or about 30% of the time. A missense variant in DCLRE1C was later tied to TCR beta V- and J-gene trimming.

Germline V gene lookup returns CDR1 MNHEY and CDR2 SMNVEV (reference sequence). V shed 4 bases and J shed 5 bases, with 3 bases lying between them. CDR3 length equals 11 residues. The sequenced sample was PBMCs. This chain uses TRBV27 with TRBJ2-1; D remains unclear. This receptor was identified in a man between 40 and 49 years old in good health and CMV-seronegative. CDR3: CASSSNNEQFF. Written as DNA, the CDR3 is TGTGCCAGCAGTTCCAACAATGAGCAGTTCTTC.